This T cell receptor (beta chain) is from a study of cytomegalovirus exposure and HLA in healthy donors. Study information: Around 85 million unique TCR sequences came from HLA-typed donors in an early release.

To note about this clone: Antigen unknown.

Study-wide results and limits: Within the data, a cluster of highly shared sequence variants was likely a sequencing artifact.

Amplification used 60 Vbeta primers and 13 Jbeta primers. Produced via immunoSEQ multiplex PCR; TCRdb's table is partial and in-frame only. The sample holds approximately 100,000 clones; about 78% are singletons and the top ten take roughly 4.3%. This receptor was obtained from a woman aged 40-49 years in good health and CMV-seropositive. The sequenced sample consisted of PBMCs.

This CDR3 reads CATQRDTEAFF. CDR3 sequence (DNA): TGTGCCACCCAACGGGACACTGAAGCTTTCTTT. This sequence joins TRBV6-6 and TRBJ1-1, with D unresolved. Germline CDR1 MNHNY, CDR2 SVGAGI (reference sequence). V was pared by 10 bases and J by 3 bases, with 9 bases between. The CDR3 totals 11 residues.